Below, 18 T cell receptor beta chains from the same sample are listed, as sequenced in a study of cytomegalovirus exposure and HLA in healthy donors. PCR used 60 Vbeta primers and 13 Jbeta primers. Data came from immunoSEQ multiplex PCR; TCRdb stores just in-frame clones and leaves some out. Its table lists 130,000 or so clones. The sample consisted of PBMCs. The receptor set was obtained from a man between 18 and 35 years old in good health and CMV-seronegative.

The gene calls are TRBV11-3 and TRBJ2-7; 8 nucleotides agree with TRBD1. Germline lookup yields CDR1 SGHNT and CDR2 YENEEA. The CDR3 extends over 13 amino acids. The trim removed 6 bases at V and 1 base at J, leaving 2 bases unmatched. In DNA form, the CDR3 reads TGTGCCAGCAGTCGGACAGGGTCCTACGAGCAGTACTTC. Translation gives CASSRTGSYEQYF. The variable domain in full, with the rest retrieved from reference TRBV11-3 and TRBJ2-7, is EAGVVQSPRYKIIEKKQPVAFWCNPISGHNTLYWYLQNLGQGPELLIRYENEEAVDDSQLPKDRFSAERLKGVDSTLKIQPAELGDSAVYLCASSRTGSYEQYFGPGTRLTVT.

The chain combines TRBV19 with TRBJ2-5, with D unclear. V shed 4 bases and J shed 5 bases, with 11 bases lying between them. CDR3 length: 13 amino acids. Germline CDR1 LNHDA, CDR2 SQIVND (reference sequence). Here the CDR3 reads CASSSSVWETQYF. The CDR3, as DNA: TGTGCCAGTAGTAGTAGTGTTTGGGAGACCCAGTACTTC.

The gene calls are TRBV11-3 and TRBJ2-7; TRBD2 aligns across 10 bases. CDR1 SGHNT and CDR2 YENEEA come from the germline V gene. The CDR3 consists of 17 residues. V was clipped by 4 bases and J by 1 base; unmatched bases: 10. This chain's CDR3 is CASSSPGLAEKSYEQYF. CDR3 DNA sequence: TGTGCCAGCAGCTCCCCCGGACTAGCGGAGAAATCCTACGAGCAGTACTTC.

The CDR3 region has the DNA TGCGCCAGCAGCTCCAATTCTGACAGGGGTGGAAACACCATATATTTT. Encoded protein: CASSSNSDRGGNTIYF. The V call is TRBV5-1, the J call TRBJ1-3, with 8 bases lining up with TRBD1. The CDR3 is made up of 16 amino acids. V lost 3 bases and J lost 3; bases outside the gene matches: 8. Germline values: CDR1 SGHRS, CDR2 YFSETQ.

CDR3 nucleotides: TGCGCCAGCAGTGGTGGCGGGGGCCAGAGGACTGAAGCTTTCTTT. Translated: CASSGGGGQRTEAFF. The rearrangement uses TRBV10-2 and TRBJ1-1; possible D gene TRBD1, 6 bases. Trimming removed 4 bases at V and 5 bases at J, with 17 bases between. Germline assignment: CDR1 WSHSY and CDR2 SAAADI. The CDR3 contains 15 residues.

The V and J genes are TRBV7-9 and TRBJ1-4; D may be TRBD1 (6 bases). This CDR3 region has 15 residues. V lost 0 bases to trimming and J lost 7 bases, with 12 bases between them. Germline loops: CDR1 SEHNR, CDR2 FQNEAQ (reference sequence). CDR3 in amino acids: CASSLAGTRSEKLFF. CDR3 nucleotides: TGTGCCAGCAGCTTAGCCGGGACAAGAAGTGAAAAACTGTTTTTT.

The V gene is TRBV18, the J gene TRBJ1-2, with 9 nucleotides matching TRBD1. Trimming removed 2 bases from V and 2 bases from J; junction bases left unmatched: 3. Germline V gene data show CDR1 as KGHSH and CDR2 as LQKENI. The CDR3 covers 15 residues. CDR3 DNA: TGTGCCAGCTCACCAGGGACAGGGACAAACTATGGCTACACCTTC. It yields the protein CASSPGTGTNYGYTF.

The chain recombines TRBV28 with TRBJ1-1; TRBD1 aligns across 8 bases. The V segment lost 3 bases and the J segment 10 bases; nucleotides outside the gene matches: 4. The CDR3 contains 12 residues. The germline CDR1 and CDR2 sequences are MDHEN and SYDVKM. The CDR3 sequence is CASSFRGQGAFF. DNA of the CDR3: TGTGCCAGCAGTTTCAGGGGGCAGGGAGCTTTCTTT.

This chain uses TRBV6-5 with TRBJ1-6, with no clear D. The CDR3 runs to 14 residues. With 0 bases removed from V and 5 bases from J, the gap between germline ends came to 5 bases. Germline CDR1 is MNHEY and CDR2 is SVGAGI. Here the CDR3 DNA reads TGTGCCAGCAGTTACTCGTCCAATAATTCACCCCTCCACTTT. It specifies CASSYSSNNSPLHF.

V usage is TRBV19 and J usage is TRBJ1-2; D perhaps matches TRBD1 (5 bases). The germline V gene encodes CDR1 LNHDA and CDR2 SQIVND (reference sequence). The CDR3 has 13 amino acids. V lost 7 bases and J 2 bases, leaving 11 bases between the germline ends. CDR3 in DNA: TGTGCCAGTAACTCACAGGCAAACTATGGCTACACCTTC. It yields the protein CASNSQANYGYTF. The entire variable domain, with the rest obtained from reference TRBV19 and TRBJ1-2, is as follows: DGGITQSPKYLFRKEGQNVTLSCEQNLNHDAMYWYRQDPGQGLRLIYYSQIVNDFQKGDIAEGYSVSREKKESFPLTVTSAQKNPTAFYLCASNSQANYGYTFGSGTRLTVV.

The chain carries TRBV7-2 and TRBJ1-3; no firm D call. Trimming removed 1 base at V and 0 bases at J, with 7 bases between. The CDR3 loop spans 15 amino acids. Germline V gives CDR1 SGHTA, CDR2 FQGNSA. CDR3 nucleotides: TGTGCCAGCAGCTTAGTATTCCTCTCTGGAAACACCATATATTTT. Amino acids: CASSLVFLSGNTIYF.

In DNA form, the CDR3 reads TGTGCCAGCAGCTTTAGACGACAGGGTTTGGAGTCTGGAAACACCATATATTTT. It encodes CASSFRRQGLESGNTIYF. J is TRBJ1-3 and V is TRBV7-9; the match to TRBD1 covers 7 bases. The CDR3 covers 18 residues. J lost 1 base, V lost 3 bases, and 12 bases had no gene match. Looked up from germline, CDR1 is SEHNR and CDR2 is FQNEAQ (reference sequence).

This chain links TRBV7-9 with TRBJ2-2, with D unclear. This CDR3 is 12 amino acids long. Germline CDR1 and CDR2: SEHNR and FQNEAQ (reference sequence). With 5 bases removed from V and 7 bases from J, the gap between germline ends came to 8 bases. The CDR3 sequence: CASSPLFGELFF. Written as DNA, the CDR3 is TGTGCCAGCAGCCCCCTATTCGGGGAGCTGTTTTTT. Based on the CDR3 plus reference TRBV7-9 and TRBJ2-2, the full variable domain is DTGVSQNPRHKITKRGQNVTFRCDPISEHNRLYWYRQTLGQGPEFLTYFQNEAQLEKSRLLSDRFSAERPKGSFSTLEIQRTEQGDSAMYLCASSPLFGELFFGEGSRLTVL.

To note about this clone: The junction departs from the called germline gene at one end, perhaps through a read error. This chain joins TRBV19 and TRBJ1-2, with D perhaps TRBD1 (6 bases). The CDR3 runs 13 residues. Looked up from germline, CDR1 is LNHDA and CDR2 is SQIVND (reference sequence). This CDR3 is CAGSLGQNYGYTF. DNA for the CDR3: TGTGCCGGTAGCCTTGGACAGAACTATGGCTACACCTTC.

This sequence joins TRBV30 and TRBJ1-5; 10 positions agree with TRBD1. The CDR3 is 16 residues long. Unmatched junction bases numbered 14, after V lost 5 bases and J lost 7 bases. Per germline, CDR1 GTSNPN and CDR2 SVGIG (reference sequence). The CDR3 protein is CAWGVGGTGVYQPQHF. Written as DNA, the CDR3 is TGTGCCTGGGGGGTCGGCGGGACAGGGGTGTACCAGCCCCAGCATTTT. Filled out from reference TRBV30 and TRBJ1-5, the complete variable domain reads SQTIHQWPATLVQPVGSPLSLECTVEGTSNPNLYWYRQAAGRGLQLLFYSVGIGQISSEVPQNLSASRPQDRQFILSSKKLLLSDSGFYLCAWGVGGTGVYQPQHFGDGTRLSIL.

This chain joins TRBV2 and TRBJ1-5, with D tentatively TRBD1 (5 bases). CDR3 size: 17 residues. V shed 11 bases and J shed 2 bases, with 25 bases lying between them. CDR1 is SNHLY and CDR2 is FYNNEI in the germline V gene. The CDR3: CASSKGSGGTGNQPQHF. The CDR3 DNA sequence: TGTGCCTCTAGTAAAGGATCGGGAGGGACGGGCAATCAGCCCCAGCATTTT.

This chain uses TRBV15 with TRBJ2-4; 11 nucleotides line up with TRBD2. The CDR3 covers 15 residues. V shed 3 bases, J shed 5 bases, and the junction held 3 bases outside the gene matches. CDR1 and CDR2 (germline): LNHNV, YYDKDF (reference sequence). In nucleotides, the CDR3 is TGTGCCACCAGCAGGGGGGGACTAGCGGAAAACATTCAGTACTTC. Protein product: CATSRGGLAENIQYF.

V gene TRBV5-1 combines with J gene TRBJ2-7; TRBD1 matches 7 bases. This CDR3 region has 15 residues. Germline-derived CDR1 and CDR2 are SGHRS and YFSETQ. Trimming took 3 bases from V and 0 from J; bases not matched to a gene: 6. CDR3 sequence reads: CASSWTGTHSYEQYF. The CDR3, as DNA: TGCGCCAGCAGCTGGACAGGAACGCACTCCTACGAGCAGTACTTC.